These 16 T cell receptor beta chains originate from one sample sequenced in a study of T-cell reconstitution after alpha-beta-depleted transplantation in children. For TCRbeta, the library was prepared with unique molecular identifiers. TCRdb called the PCR reads again in MiXCR, with one record for every CDR3 protein. The sample has 200,000 to 250,000 distinct CDR3 sequences, about a tenth seen once. This specimen consisted of PBMCs from the stem cell graft donor, obtained from the stem cell graft. Receptor source: a human donor who donated a stem cell graft to a child with acute lymphoblastic leukemia.

The chain couples TRBV4-1 to TRBJ1-2; D is uncertain. V gave up 4 bases and J gave up 1 base, with 13 bases separating them. The CDR3 covers 15 residues. Germline-derived CDR1 and CDR2 are MGHRA and YSYEKL. The CDR3 DNA reads as TGCGCCAGCAGCCTCATCGACGGGGATAACTATGGCTACACCTTC. Protein product: CASSLIDGDNYGYTF.

The V call is TRBV7-8, the J call TRBJ2-5, with 8 nucleotides matching TRBD2. The CDR3 covers 18 residues. The V gene end was trimmed by 0 bases and the J gene end by 5 bases; junction bases not matched to a gene: 14. Germline CDR1 is SGHVS and CDR2 is FQNEAQ. In DNA, the CDR3 is TGTGCCAGCAGCTTAGCGCCAGTCTCCGGGGGGGCCCAGGAGACCCAGTACTTC. This encodes CASSLAPVSGGAQETQYF.

V and J are TRBV4-3 and TRBJ1-1; D is undetermined. Trimming stripped 0 bases from V and 4 bases from J, with 12 bases between. From germline, CDR1 is LGHNA and CDR2 YSLEER. The CDR3 is 15 amino acids. CDR3 sequence reads: CASSQDPGPGTEAFF. The CDR3 bases are TGCGCCAGCAGCCAAGATCCCGGGCCGGGCACTGAAGCTTTCTTT.

This clonotype was seen repeatedly, ten times or more. The V and J genes are TRBV28 and TRBJ2-7; tentatively, D is TRBD1 or TRBD2 (5 bases each). CDR3 size: 14 residues. V was trimmed by 7 bases and J by 6 bases, leaving 19 bases between them. CDR1 is MDHEN, CDR2 SYDVKM, per germline. CDR3 sequence (DNA): TGTGCCAGCACCCACGCCCAGGGAGACTCCGAGCAGTACTTC. Translated: CASTHAQGDSEQYF.

This clonotype was detected only a few times. The chain recombines TRBV6-2 or TRBV6-3 with TRBJ1-1, with D possibly TRBD1 on 6 matching bases. The V gene lost 7 bases and the J gene lost 6 bases, with 18 bases spanning the gap. Germline CDR1 MNHEY, CDR2 SVGEGT. The CDR3 has 14 residues. The CDR3 bases are TGTGCCAGCATCGTCTGGGGGGCCCTGCCTGAAGCTTTCTTT. As protein: CASIVWGALPEAFF.

This clonotype was observed at least ten times. The chain couples TRBV20-1 to TRBJ2-3; 7 nucleotides match TRBD1. The CDR3 runs to 13 residues. Trimming cost V 6 bases and J 3 bases; bases outside gene matches: 6. Germline assignment: CDR1 DFQATT and CDR2 SNEGSKA (reference sequence). The CDR3 reads CSAWPQGTDTQYF. The CDR3, as DNA: TGCAGTGCCTGGCCACAGGGGACAGATACGCAGTATTTT.

This clonotype was found once. This could be a read error, since a much larger clone is one nucleotide away. The CDR3 carries no conserved terminal phenylalanine or tryptophan, so it likely arises from a read error. V gene TRBV9 combines with J gene TRBJ1-1; D is unclear. The CDR3 consists of 14 residues. Germline V gene sequence: CDR1 SGDLS, CDR2 YYNGEE. V lost 0 bases and J lost 7, with 13 bases in between. The CDR3 nucleotides are TGTGCCAGCAGCGTAGTCCGGAAGGAGAGTGAAGCTTTCTAT. Protein product: CASSVVRKESEAFY.

The sample holds many counts of this clonotype. The J gene is TRBJ1-2, the V gene TRBV5-1; D perhaps matches TRBD1 (6 bases). Looked up from germline, CDR1 is SGHRS and CDR2 is YFSETQ. The length of the CDR3 is 13 residues. Trimming removed 3 bases at V and 6 bases at J, with 12 bases between. The CDR3 DNA is TGCGCCAGCAGCTCGGTGGCAGGGGATGGCTACACCTTC. This codes for CASSSVAGDGYTF.

The CDR3 protein is CASSLYGGGETQYF. The CDR3 DNA is TGCGCCAGCAGCTTGTATGGGGGTGGCGAGACCCAGTACTTC. The chain combines TRBV5-1 with TRBJ2-5, with D tentatively TRBD1 or TRBD2 (5 bases each). Germline V gene sequence: CDR1 SGHRS, CDR2 YFSETQ. Trimming took 1 base from V and 5 from J, leaving 12 bases between them. The CDR3 has 14 amino acids.

This clonotype appeared a few times. This chain joins TRBV7-8 and TRBJ2-7; 7 bases agree with TRBD2. From germline, CDR1 is SGHVS and CDR2 FQNEAQ. There are 15 residues in the CDR3. Trimming at V came to 4 bases and at J to 2 bases, leaving 8 bases not matched to a gene. CDR3 region: CASSSRREETYEQYF. CDR3 in DNA: TGTGCCAGCAGCTCCCGCCGGGAGGAGACCTACGAGCAGTACTTC.

The chain joins TRBV27 to TRBJ1-5; TRBD1 is a possible D gene (5 bases). Trimming removed 6 bases at V and 7 bases at J, with 16 bases between. Germline V lookup: CDR1 MNHEY, CDR2 SMNVEV (reference sequence). The CDR3 sequence is 14 residues long. DNA of the CDR3: TGTGCCAGCAGAATTAGGGGTTCTGGCCAGCCCCAGCATTTT. As protein: CASRIRGSGQPQHF.

This clonotype was detected ten times or more. The chain employs TRBV20-1 and TRBJ1-4; weak D call: TRBD1 (5 bases). Germline lookup yields CDR1 DFQATT and CDR2 SNEGSKA (reference sequence). V lost 3 bases and J 6 bases, leaving 11 bases between the germline ends. The CDR3 loop spans 13 amino acids. CDR3 bases: TGCAGTGCTAGTGTGGGGCCGGATGAAAAACTGTTTTTT. Translated: CSASVGPDEKLFF.

The V gene is TRBV25-1, the J gene TRBJ1-6; the D is unclear. CDR1 is MGHDK, CDR2 SYGVNS, per germline. The CDR3 is made up of 15 amino acids. V was pared by 1 base and J by 8 bases, with 12 bases between. CDR3 loop: CASSEWGGMDSPLHF. The CDR3 DNA reads TGTGCCAGCAGTGAATGGGGAGGGATGGATTCACCCCTCCACTTT.

J is TRBJ1-1 and V is TRBV7-8; D is possibly TRBD1 (5 bases). The germline V gene has CDR1 SGHVS and CDR2 FQNEAQ. Trimming removed 5 bases at V and 0 bases at J, with 16 bases between. The CDR3 length is 16 residues. For the CDR3, the DNA is TGTGCCAGCAGCCCCCTGGTTAGGGGAGTGAACACTGAAGCTTTCTTT. The encoded protein is CASSPLVRGVNTEAFF.

V gene TRBV20-1 combines with J gene TRBJ1-2; D not certain. Germline lookup yields CDR1 DFQATT and CDR2 SNEGSKA (reference sequence). Between the trimmed V and J ends, which lost 1 base and 5 bases, there was a span of 11 bases. The CDR3 runs 13 residues. The chain's CDR3 is CSARAGSGYGYTF. The CDR3 DNA follows: TGCAGTGCTAGAGCGGGGAGTGGGTATGGCTACACCTTC.

This clonotype was detected ten times or more. The chain has TRBV3-1 and TRBJ2-2; D gene ambiguous. This CDR3 is 13 amino acids long. V was shortened by 2 bases and J by 6 bases, with 7 bases between the two germline ends. The V gene's germline CDR1 is LGHDT and CDR2 YNNKEL (reference sequence). CDR3 coding DNA: TGTGCCAGCAGCCAACAAAGGGCCGGGGAGCTGTTTTTT. The encoded protein is CASSQQRAGELFF.